These 21 T cell receptor beta chains originate from one sample sequenced in a study of graft-versus-host responses after intestinal transplantation. Using immunoSEQ multiplex PCR, the repertoire was profiled, and TCRdb retains in-frame clones only, with some absent. The sample consists of roughly 28,000 clones, roughly 93% of them appearing once. The sequences come from PBMCs, collected about 65 days after intestinal transplant. Receptors originate from a human patient who received an intestinal transplant, so some T cells may come from the graft donor.

The chain has TRBV14 and TRBJ1-1; D may be TRBD1 (5 bases). From germline, CDR1 is SGHDN and CDR2 FVKESK. V lost 1 base, J lost 7 bases, and 7 bases lay in between. This CDR3 comprises 12 residues. In DNA, the CDR3 is TGTGCCAGCAGCCAAGGGGGCTTTGAAGCTTTCTTT. It codes for CASSQGGFEAFF.

The genes are TRBV7-7 and TRBJ1-3; D is uncertain. CDR1 and CDR2 (germline): SSHAT, FNYEAQ (reference sequence). This CDR3 is built from 14 residues. V dropped 4 bases and J dropped 2 bases, with 9 bases sitting between them. Here the CDR3 DNA reads TGTGCCAGCAGCTCAACCGCAGCTGGAAACACCATATATTTT. Amino acid sequence: CASSSTAAGNTIYF.

This chain joins TRBV6-1 and TRBJ1-3; no definite D call. Germline CDR1 and CDR2: MNHNS and SASEGT. The germline V and J ends were trimmed by 1 base and 4 bases, with 17 bases remaining between them. CDR3 length equals 17 residues. The CDR3 here is CASSEGVGLPFGNTIYF. CDR3 nucleotide sequence: TGTGCCAGCAGTGAAGGGGTAGGGTTGCCGTTCGGAAACACCATATATTTT.

This chain connects TRBV4-3 to TRBJ2-1, with D unresolved. CDR1 is LGHNA, CDR2 YSLEER, per germline. The germline V and J ends were trimmed by 0 bases and 5 bases, with 17 bases remaining between them. The CDR3 covers 17 residues. CDR3 sequence (DNA): TGCGCCAGCAGCCAAGACGTTGCCCCTCCGGACCACAATGAGCAGTTCTTC. Translated: CASSQDVAPPDHNEQFF.

This sequence joins TRBV28 and TRBJ2-5, with 14 bases that match TRBD2. This CDR3 has 15 residues. The germline CDR1 and CDR2 sequences are MDHEN and SYDVKM. V lost 7 bases and J lost 5; bases outside the gene matches: 6. CDR3 DNA: TGTGCCAGCAACGGACTAGCGGGAGGAGAGGAGACCCAGTACTTC. Translating it yields CASNGLAGGEETQYF.

CDR3 nucleotides: TGCGCCAGCAGCCAAGGCAGGGGGGCAAGGTACAATGAGCAGTTCTTC. Translating it yields CASSQGRGARYNEQFF. The V call is TRBV4-1, the J call TRBJ2-1; a weak D match, TRBD1 (7 bases). CDR1 is MGHRA and CDR2 is YSYEKL in the germline V gene. V was trimmed by 1 base and J by 4 bases, leaving 14 bases between them. The CDR3 is made up of 16 amino acids.

This rearrangement joins TRBV5-6 to TRBJ2-7; 7 bases map to TRBD1. CDR1 is SGHDT and CDR2 is YYEEEE in the germline V gene. Trimming removed 4 bases from V and 6 bases from J; junction bases left unmatched: 4. The CDR3 is 12 amino acids. The CDR3 protein is CASSQTGVEQYF. DNA of the CDR3: TGTGCCAGCAGCCAAACAGGGGTCGAGCAGTACTTC.

The V and J genes are TRBV30 and TRBJ1-1; D not certain. Germline V gene data show CDR1 as GTSNPN and CDR2 as SVGIG (reference sequence). CDR3 length: 13 residues. V lost 4 bases and J 1 base, leaving 10 bases between the germline ends. The CDR3 loop reads CAWTKKSNTEAFF. The CDR3, as DNA: TGTGCCTGGACGAAAAAATCGAACACTGAAGCTTTCTTT.

This rearrangement joins TRBV5-1 to TRBJ2-7; tentatively, D is TRBD2 (6 bases). V lost 4 bases and J 4 bases, leaving 15 bases between the germline ends. CDR1 is SGHRS and CDR2 is YFSETQ in the germline V gene. The CDR3 sequence is 14 residues long. CDR3 nucleotides: TGCGCCAGCAGCCCGGGGGAAGGGTTGTACGAGCAGTACTTC. The encoded protein is CASSPGEGLYEQYF.

J is TRBJ2-1 and V is TRBV13; maybe TRBD1 (5 bases). Germline values: CDR1 PRHDT, CDR2 FYEKMQ (reference sequence). V lost 5 bases, J lost 4 bases, and 9 bases lay in between. The CDR3 runs 13 residues. CDR3 in DNA: TGTGCCAGCAGCCTCCGACAGTACAATGAGCAGTTCTTC. This gives the protein CASSLRQYNEQFF.

Regarding this clone: No conserved phenylalanine or tryptophan ends this CDR3, so it is likely a read error. It is unclear where the CDR3 begins or ends on the DNA, so no DNA is shown, and the CDR3 is as TCRdb lists it. The rearrangement uses TRBV6-1 and TRBJ1-6. Looked up from germline, CDR1 is MNHNS and CDR2 is SASEGT. The CDR3 region is 9 residues in length, termini included. The CDR3 region is CASRGVGAP.

This clone has just one count. The J gene is TRBJ1-2, the V gene TRBV6-4, with D possibly matching TRBD1 (5 bases). There are 20 residues in the CDR3. CDR1 and CDR2 from the germline V gene are MRHNA and SNTAGT. Trimming removed 2 bases at V and 10 bases at J, with 35 bases between. DNA of the CDR3: TGTGCCAGCAGTGACCGCGCCCTCCGGGACGACAAACTCCCGAAGCCTGACTACACCTTC. It specifies CASSDRALRDDKLPKPDYTF.

The chain links TRBV28 to TRBJ2-7, with TRBD2 matching over 7 bases. Germline-derived CDR1 and CDR2 are MDHEN and SYDVKM. The V segment lost 3 bases and the J segment 3 bases; nucleotides outside the gene matches: 8. This CDR3 region has 15 residues. CDR3 protein: CASSFDSGVFYEQYF. The DNA of the CDR3 is TGTGCCAGCAGTTTTGACAGCGGGGTCTTCTACGAGCAGTACTTC.

The sample holds a few counts of this clone. The chain carries TRBV6-6 and TRBJ2-7, with 7 bases fitting TRBD1. Per germline, CDR1 MNHNY and CDR2 SVGAGI (reference sequence). V gave up 6 bases and J gave up 0 bases; unmatched junction bases: 5. The CDR3 is 14 amino acids. CDR3 in DNA: TGTGCCAGCAGCCCGACAGGGTTCTCCTACGAGCAGTACTTC. This gives the protein CASSPTGFSYEQYF.

This clone was counted between two and nine times. The chain carries TRBV6-5 and TRBJ1-6; TRBD1 matches at 10 bases. Trimming took 5 bases from V and 9 from J; bases not matched to a gene: 1. CDR1 and CDR2 (germline): MNHEY, SVGAGI. There are 13 residues in the CDR3. The CDR3 reads CASSDRGLSPLHF. The CDR3 nucleotides are TGTGCCAGCAGTGACAGGGGGCTTTCACCCCTCCACTTT.

This sequence joins TRBV25-1 and TRBJ2-1; D tentatively fits TRBD1 or TRBD2 (5 bases each). Germline V gene sequence: CDR1 MGHDK, CDR2 SYGVNS. Trimming took off 3 bases at V and 9 bases at J, with 9 bases between the two ends. The CDR3 runs 12 residues. This CDR3 is CASSDLGAEQFF. Written as DNA, the CDR3 is TGTGCCAGCAGTGACCTCGGGGCTGAGCAGTTCTTC.

This clone was seen a single time. This chain uses TRBV12-5 with TRBJ2-1; 9 bases align to TRBD2. The CDR3 consists of 14 residues. Unmatched junction bases numbered 2, after V lost 1 base and J lost 7 bases. Germline values: CDR1 LGHNT, CDR2 FRNRAP. The CDR3 DNA sequence: TGTGCTAGTGGTTTGGGACTAGCGGAGAATGAGCAGTTCTTC. Its translation: CASGLGLAENEQFF.

The chain joins TRBV6-6 to TRBJ1-6, with unresolved D. CDR1 and CDR2 (germline): MNHNY, SVGAGI (reference sequence). CDR3 size: 13 residues. V lost 7 bases and J 7 bases, leaving 11 bases between the germline ends. The CDR3, as DNA: TGTGCCAGCACCCCCGTAGGGAATTCACCCCTCCACTTT. This gives the protein CASTPVGNSPLHF.

In nucleotides, the CDR3 is TGTGCCAGCAGTGAATTTTCGGACCAGACAATCTATGGCTACACCTTC. Its protein is CASSEFSDQTIYGYTF. The rearrangement uses TRBV6-1 and TRBJ1-2; D call uncertain. CDR1 is MNHNS, CDR2 SASEGT, per germline. The V gene lost 2 bases and the J gene lost 4 bases, with 17 bases spanning the gap. The CDR3 is 16 residues long.

V is TRBV19 and J is TRBJ2-2, with 8 positions matching TRBD1. The CDR3 runs to 15 residues. With V trimmed by 3 bases and J by 3 bases, 3 bases remained unmatched. Germline V lookup: CDR1 LNHDA, CDR2 SQIVND (reference sequence). CDR3: CASSMAGGDTGELFF. The DNA of the CDR3 is TGTGCCAGTAGTATGGCAGGGGGCGACACCGGGGAGCTGTTTTTT.

This clone was found once. The J gene is TRBJ2-5, the V gene TRBV11-3; 9 bases agree with TRBD1. The closer fit of TRBJ2-7 to the DNA end suggests the J call may be wrong. The CDR3 has 14 residues. Germline V gene lookup returns CDR1 SGHNT and CDR2 YENEEA. CDR3 sequence (DNA): TGTGCCAGCAGGCACAGGGGGCAGGAGGGCGAGCAGTACTTC. This translates into CASRHRGQEGEQYF.